The present TCR beta chain was sequenced within a study of T cells in Graves' hyperthyroidism and ophthalmopathy. Notes on the study in general: Ophthalmopathy was predicted by the model a median of approximately 6 months ahead of onset. From stable hyperthyroidism, ophthalmopathy was separated by a 13 V-J model.

The investigators amplified TCR beta CDR3 regions from RNA transcripts. A first-round RT-PCR of the TCR CDR3 used the HTBI primer set. MiXCR, applied by TCRdb to the multiplex PCR reads, yields one record per CDR3 protein. The data show approximately 720,000 distinct CDR3 sequences, with around a sixth seen just once and roughly a sixth held by the top ten. Details on this clonotype: What it binds is not known.

The CDR3 has 14 residues. The V gene's germline CDR1 is SGHRS and CDR2 YFSETQ. V was cut by 0 bases and J by 5 bases, with 9 bases left in between. Diagnoses were made from clinical symptoms, serum measures (thyroxine and TRAb), thyroid ultrasound and orbital computed tomography. Initially, at the first diagnosis of hyperthyroidism and before any ophthalmopathy symptoms, blood was sampled. The sample comprised blood. The TCR was taken from a woman between 45 and 65 years old with Graves' hyperthyroidism that later progressed to Graves' ophthalmopathy. This chain links TRBV5-1 with TRBJ2-1; TRBD1 might be the D (6 bases). The CDR3 protein is CASSLDRVNNEQFF. CDR3 DNA sequence: TGCGCCAGCAGCTTGGACAGGGTCAACAATGAGCAGTTCTTC.